Below are 24 T cell receptor beta chains sequenced from a single sample in a study of radiation and T cells in renal cell carcinoma. Noted time point: blood 4 weeks post-SBRT, at nephrectomy. Treatment described: 15 Gy SBRT to primary tumor, nephrectomy 4 weeks later. TCRdb's copy holds only in-frame clones and misses some; the assay was immunoSEQ multiplex PCR. In the table there are around 100,000 clones, 84% of which are singletons. Material: blood, obtained from a patient whose treatment included radiotherapy and nephrectomy. The receptor source for this set is a man aged 55-75 years with renal cell carcinoma.

V gene TRBV6-1 combines with J gene TRBJ1-3; possible D gene TRBD1, 5 bases. The CDR3 length is 13 residues. CDR1 MNHNS and CDR2 SASEGT come from the germline V gene. The V and J ends lost 6 bases and 1 base respectively, with 7 bases between them. CDR3 in DNA: TGTGCCAGCAGCAGGGAGTCTGGAAACACCATATATTTT. It translates to CASSRESGNTIYF.

V is TRBV10-3 and J is TRBJ2-3; 8 bases align to TRBD2. The length of the CDR3 is 15 residues. CDR1 and CDR2 (germline): ENHRY, SYGVKD. Germline trimming cut 4 bases from V and 3 bases from J; bases unmatched to any gene: 6. The CDR3 DNA reads as TGTGCCATCAGTGGGAATAGCGGGAAAACAGATACGCAGTATTTT. Translating it yields CAISGNSGKTDTQYF.

In this sample, this clone turned up a few times. This chain connects TRBV10-3 to TRBJ1-4; TRBD1 agrees at 9 bases. CDR1 and CDR2 from the germline V gene are ENHRY and SYGVKD. V shed 0 bases, J shed 8 bases, and the junction held 7 bases outside the gene matches. The CDR3 has 16 amino acids. The CDR3 protein is CAISESGGQGGEKLFF. CDR3 coding DNA: TGTGCCATCAGTGAGTCGGGGGGACAGGGTGGAGAAAAACTGTTTTTT.

V usage is TRBV18 and J usage is TRBJ1-4; 7 positions match TRBD1. The CDR3 has 13 amino acids. Germline V gene lookup returns CDR1 KGHSH and CDR2 LQKENI. V lost 6 bases and J lost 7; bases outside the gene matches: 5. The CDR3 DNA follows: TGTGCCAGCTCCGCGTCAGGGGGTGAAAAACTGTTTTTT. Its translation is CASSASGGEKLFF.

This chain links TRBV10-2 with TRBJ2-5; 10 nucleotides align to TRBD2. The junction had 4 bases not matched to a gene; V was cut back by 7 bases and J by 5 bases. Germline V CDR1 and CDR2: WSHSY, SAAADI. This CDR3 spans 13 amino acids. The CDR3 reads CASKAGGGETQYF. The CDR3 DNA reads TGCGCCAGCAAAGCGGGAGGGGGTGAGACCCAGTACTTC.

This clone has a count of ten or more. The chain employs TRBV5-1 and TRBJ1-2; tentatively, D is TRBD1 (5 bases). V lost 0 bases to trimming and J lost 6 bases, with 18 bases between them. Germline values: CDR1 SGHRS, CDR2 YFSETQ. The CDR3 sequence is 16 residues long. This CDR3 reads CASSLAGLAGQDGYTF. The CDR3 bases are TGCGCCAGCAGCTTGGCCGGTTTAGCGGGGCAGGATGGCTACACCTTC.

About this clone itself: One end of the junction varies from germline; a read error may be responsible. V is TRBV30 and J is TRBJ2-2; 9 nucleotides line up with TRBD2. The CDR3 spans 16 residues. The germline V gene has CDR1 GTSNPN and CDR2 SVGIG (reference sequence). As DNA, the CDR3 is TGTGCCTGGAGAGCGGGACTAGCCTCGAGCACCGGGGGGCTGTTTTTT. Protein sequence: CAWRAGLASSTGGLFF.

This chain joins TRBV27 and TRBJ1-5, with D possibly TRBD1 on 5 matching bases. There are 15 residues in the CDR3. Deletions cut 2 bases from V and 1 base from J, with 9 bases between. CDR1 and CDR2 from the germline V gene are MNHEY and SMNVEV (reference sequence). The CDR3 sequence: CASSLNRDSNQPQHF. CDR3 DNA: TGTGCCAGCAGTTTAAACCGGGACAGCAATCAGCCCCAGCATTTT.

This sequence joins TRBV18 and TRBJ2-7; tentatively, D is TRBD1 or TRBD2 (6 bases each). The CDR3 totals 15 residues. V gave up 4 bases and J gave up 3 bases, with 16 bases separating them. Per germline, CDR1 KGHSH and CDR2 LQKENI. For the CDR3, the DNA is TGTGCCAGCTCACAGGGACAAGGGGAGGTCTACGAGCAGTACTTC. Translating gives CASSQGQGEVYEQYF.

The chain uses TRBV25-1 and TRBJ2-1; 9 nucleotides agree with TRBD2. Losses at the gene ends were 10 bases for V and 7 bases for J; bases not matched to a gene: 11. The CDR3 spans 14 residues. Per germline, CDR1 MGHDK and CDR2 SYGVNS. In DNA form, the CDR3 reads TGTGCCACCCGCCTGGCGGGAGGGTTGAATGAGCAGTTCTTC. Encoded protein: CATRLAGGLNEQFF. Using reference TRBV25-1 and TRBJ2-1 for the parts outside the CDR3, the full variable domain is EADIYQTPRYLVIGTGKKITLECSQTMGHDKMYWYQQDPGMELHLIHYSYGVNSTEKGDLSSESTVSRIRTEHFPLTLESARPSHTSQYLCATRLAGGLNEQFFGPGTRLTVL.

This clone was detected a few times. This chain links TRBV11-2 with TRBJ2-7; D could derive from TRBD1 or TRBD2 (5 bases each). CDR3 length equals 13 residues. Germline lookup yields CDR1 SGHAT and CDR2 FQNNGV. Deletions cut 6 bases from V and 1 base from J, with 10 bases between. CDR3 bases: TGTGCCAGCAGGGGACGTTGGTCCTACGAGCAGTACTTC. This gives the protein CASRGRWSYEQYF.

This clone was detected once. J is TRBJ2-2 and V is TRBV10-1, with unresolved D. Germline V CDR1 and CDR2: WNHNN, SYGVQD (reference sequence). The V end lost 3 bases, the J end lost 7 bases, and 9 bases lay between the germline ends. The CDR3 covers 13 residues. This CDR3 is CASSDRGFGELFF. CDR3 DNA: TGCGCCAGCAGTGACCGAGGCTTCGGGGAGCTGTTTTTT.

The V call is TRBV27, the J call TRBJ1-2; possible D gene TRBD1, 5 bases. Germline CDR1 and CDR2: MNHEY and SMNVEV (reference sequence). The CDR3 has 13 amino acids. V was clipped by 6 bases and J by 2 bases, with 10 bases between them. The CDR3 here is CASRPDKNYGYTF. For the CDR3, the DNA is TGTGCCAGCAGACCGGACAAAAACTATGGCTACACCTTC.

This clone showed up just once. The chain uses TRBV10-3 and TRBJ2-3; 7 bases map to TRBD2. J gave up 6 bases and V 11 bases, and 11 bases lay outside the gene matches. CDR1 is ENHRY and CDR2 is SYGVKD in the germline V gene. The CDR3 has 13 residues. The CDR3 coding sequence is TGTGCCGCCTGGGCCTCCGGGAGGGATACGCAGTATTTT. Its translation is CAAWASGRDTQYF.

The V and J genes are TRBV28 and TRBJ1-1; 8 nucleotides align to TRBD1. The J segment lost 3 bases and the V segment lost 4 bases, leaving 4 bases of the junction unmatched. CDR1 and CDR2 (germline): MDHEN, SYDVKM. The length of the CDR3 is 14 residues. CDR3 sequence: CASSSWTGHTEAFF. The CDR3 DNA reads as TGTGCCAGCAGTTCATGGACAGGGCACACTGAAGCTTTCTTT.

The chain recombines TRBV19 with TRBJ2-4; D might be TRBD1 (5 bases). Germline V CDR1 and CDR2: LNHDA, SQIVND (reference sequence). The CDR3 spans 14 residues. The V end lost 4 bases, the J end lost 5 bases, and 12 bases lay between the germline ends. The DNA of the CDR3 is TGTGCCAGTAGTACCGACAGATACCAAAACATTCAGTACTTC. It codes for CASSTDRYQNIQYF.

V is TRBV5-1 and J is TRBJ1-1; D is possibly TRBD1 (5 bases). Germline values: CDR1 SGHRS, CDR2 YFSETQ. V gave up 2 bases and J gave up 4 bases, with 18 bases separating them. CDR3 size: 16 residues. CDR3 residues: CASSFLPRGGGTEAFF. Here the CDR3 DNA reads TGCGCCAGCAGCTTCCTACCACGGGGCGGTGGCACTGAAGCTTTCTTT.

V gene TRBV14 combines with J gene TRBJ2-1, with a tentative D call TRBD1 (5 bases). V was trimmed by 4 bases and J by 3 bases, leaving 10 bases between them. Germline CDR1 is SGHDN and CDR2 is FVKESK. CDR3 length: 14 residues. CDR3 sequence (DNA): TGTGCCAGCAGCCTTTCAGGGCGCTACAATGAGCAGTTCTTC. Translated: CASSLSGRYNEQFF.

This clone was counted a single time. The gene calls are TRBV2 and TRBJ2-7; 7 positions match TRBD2. Germline values: CDR1 SNHLY, CDR2 FYNNEI. CDR3 length: 12 amino acids. The V segment lost 4 bases and the J segment 7 bases; nucleotides outside the gene matches: 4. The CDR3 nucleotides read TGTGCCAGCAGTGGGGAGGGACCGGAGCAGTACTTC. This encodes CASSGEGPEQYF.

The chain combines TRBV9 with TRBJ2-7, with D maybe TRBD1 (6 bases). The CDR3 length is 15 residues. Trimming took off 2 bases at V and 3 bases at J, with 15 bases between the two ends. Germline lookup yields CDR1 SGDLS and CDR2 YYNGEE. The CDR3: CASSVWTTGVYEQYF. CDR3 DNA: TGTGCCAGCAGCGTTTGGACGACAGGAGTCTACGAGCAGTACTTC.

V is TRBV4-3 and J is TRBJ1-4; unclear D gene. CDR1 is LGHNA and CDR2 is YSLEER in the germline V gene. Trimming left V 0 bases short and J 5 bases short, with 13 bases between. This CDR3 region has 16 residues. This CDR3 reads CASSQDKGLMNEKLFF. The CDR3 nucleotides read TGCGCCAGCAGCCAAGATAAAGGGCTGATGAATGAAAAACTGTTTTTT.

V and J are TRBV15 and TRBJ2-5; TRBD2 might be the D (5 bases). In germline, CDR1 is LNHNV, CDR2 YYDKDF (reference sequence). Between the trimmed V and J ends, which lost 5 bases and 0 bases, there was a span of 13 bases. This CDR3 contains 15 residues. The CDR3 DNA sequence: TGTGCCACCAGCTGGAGGACGGGGTACCAAGAGACCCAGTACTTC. It encodes CATSWRTGYQETQYF.

CDR3: CASSPPVGQGRNQPQHF. The CDR3 nucleotides are TGTGCCAGCTCACCACCCGTAGGACAGGGACGCAATCAGCCCCAGCATTTT. This chain joins TRBV18 and TRBJ1-5; 8 nucleotides line up with TRBD1. Germline CDR1 and CDR2: KGHSH and LQKENI. J gave up 2 bases and V 0 bases, and 6 bases lay outside the gene matches. The CDR3 extends over 17 amino acids.

This chain connects TRBV30 to TRBJ1-2; D gene unclear. Germline V gives CDR1 GTSNPN, CDR2 SVGIG (reference sequence). The CDR3 consists of 12 residues. V lost 2 bases and J 3 bases, leaving 7 bases between the germline ends. The CDR3, as DNA: TGTGCCTGGAGTCTCGCTGACTATGGCTACACCTTC. Translating it yields CAWSLADYGYTF.